The 8 T cell receptor beta chains presented below share a single source sample, sequenced in a study of metastatic and nonmetastatic thyroid tumors. Ahead of thyroid surgery, no patient had received treatment of any kind. Using MiXCR, TCRdb reanalyzed the PCR reads. Of 30,000 to 45,000 clones in the sample, roughly a fifth were seen once. What was sequenced was blood. The receptors were sampled from a female donor with papillary thyroid cancer or a benign thyroid nodule (not recorded which). Some clones in this sample may be carry-over from other donors' samples.

This clone was counted between two and nine times. Just one base apart from a much larger clone, this may be a read error. The CDR3 here is CATGRYGYTF. The CDR3 nucleotides read TGCGCCACGGGAAGATATGGCTACACCTTC. The rearrangement joins TRBV10-2 to TRBJ1-2; D unresolved. This CDR3 has 10 residues. Germline-derived CDR1 and CDR2 are WSHSY and SAAADI. V dropped 10 bases and J dropped 5 bases, with 8 bases sitting between them.

The table lists this clone with many counts. V and J are TRBV11-2 and TRBJ2-2; D remains ambiguous. The CDR3 extends over 15 amino acids. V was cut by 0 bases and J by 5 bases, with 10 bases left in between. The V gene's germline CDR1 is SGHAT and CDR2 FQNNGV. The CDR3 is CASSLESTVTGELFF. DNA for the CDR3: TGTGCCAGCAGCTTAGAATCTACGGTTACCGGGGAGCTGTTTTTT.

V usage is TRBV27 and J usage is TRBJ2-2; TRBD1 matches 7 bases. The CDR3 has 17 residues. V lost 6 bases to trimming and J lost 5 bases; unmatched junction nucleotides: 15. The germline gives CDR1 MNHEY, CDR2 SMNVEV (reference sequence). DNA of the CDR3: TGTGCCAGCAGCCATGTCCCACAGGGGCGGGTGACCGGGGAGCTGTTTTTT. Its protein is CASSHVPQGRVTGELFF.

The rearrangement joins TRBV30 to TRBJ2-7, with D possibly being TRBD1 or TRBD2 (6 bases each). The V and J ends lost 1 base and 7 bases respectively, with 14 bases between them. The CDR3 extends over 13 amino acids. CDR1 is GTSNPN and CDR2 is SVGIG in the germline V gene (reference sequence). The CDR3 DNA follows: TGTGCCTGGAGTGGAGGGGGGCTGGGGGAGCAGTACTTC. This encodes CAWSGGGLGEQYF. Full variable domain (outside the CDR3, taken from reference TRBV30 and TRBJ2-7): SQTIHQWPATLVQPVGSPLSLECTVEGTSNPNLYWYRQAAGRGLQLLFYSVGIGQISSEVPQNLSASRPQDRQFILSSKKLLLSDSGFYLCAWSGGGLGEQYFGPGTRLTVT.

This clone occurred many times. The chain uses TRBV5-4 and TRBJ2-7, with 14 bases identical to TRBD2. The V gene's germline CDR1 is SGHNT and CDR2 YYREEE (reference sequence). J lost 0 bases, V lost 4 bases, and 3 bases had no gene match. This CDR3 is built from 16 residues. The CDR3 here is CASSIGTSGSSYEQYF. In nucleotides, the CDR3 is TGTGCCAGCAGCATCGGGACTAGCGGGAGCTCCTACGAGCAGTACTTC.

This clone turned up a few times. One junction end does not reproduce the germline sequence, and a read error may be involved. The gene calls are TRBV27 and TRBJ2-5; D might be TRBD1 (5 bases). The germline gives CDR1 MNHEY, CDR2 SMNVEV (reference sequence). The CDR3 extends over 13 amino acids. CDR3 sequence: CAISLSQGGAQYF. DNA of the CDR3: TGTGCCATCAGTTTATCCCAGGGTGGGGCCCAGTACTTC.

This clone came up many times. This rearrangement joins TRBV27 to TRBJ2-1; D is uncertain. The germline V gene encodes CDR1 MNHEY and CDR2 SMNVEV (reference sequence). V dropped 6 bases and J dropped 2 bases, with 14 bases sitting between them. The CDR3 loop spans 15 amino acids. CDR3 amino acids: CASSQVGKPYNEQFF. Written as DNA, the CDR3 is TGTGCCAGCAGCCAAGTGGGAAAACCCTACAATGAGCAGTTCTTC.

A remark on this clone: The junction departs from the called germline gene at one end, perhaps through a read error. The chain couples TRBV7-7 to TRBJ2-5, with 9 bases aligning to TRBD1. In germline, CDR1 is SSHAT, CDR2 FNYEAQ (reference sequence). This CDR3 is 16 amino acids long. The CDR3 loop is CASILFPGQGPETQYF. The DNA for the CDR3 is TGTGCTAGCATCTTATTTCCGGGACAGGGTCCGGAGACCCAGTACTTC.